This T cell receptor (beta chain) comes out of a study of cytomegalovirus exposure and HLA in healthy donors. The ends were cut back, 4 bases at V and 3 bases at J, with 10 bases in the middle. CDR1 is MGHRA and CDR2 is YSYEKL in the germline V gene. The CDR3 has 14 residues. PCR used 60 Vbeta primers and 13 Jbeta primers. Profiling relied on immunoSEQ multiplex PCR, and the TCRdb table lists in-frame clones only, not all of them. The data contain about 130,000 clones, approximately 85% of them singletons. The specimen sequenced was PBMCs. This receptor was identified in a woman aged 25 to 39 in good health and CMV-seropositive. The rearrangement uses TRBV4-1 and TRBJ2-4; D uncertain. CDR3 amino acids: CASSLGVSKNIQYF. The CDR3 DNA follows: TGCGCCAGCAGCCTCGGAGTAAGCAAAAACATTCAGTACTTC.